The clone carrying this T cell receptor (beta chain) was counted ten times or more. Unique molecular identifiers were attached to individual cDNA molecules during library preparation. MiXCR, applied by TCRdb to the RACE reads, yields one record per CDR3 protein. The sample has about 120,000 distinct CDR3 sequences, 13% seen once; the top ten hold around 2.8%. V gave up 7 bases and J gave up 2 bases, with 10 bases separating them. This CDR3 contains 13 residues. From germline, CDR1 is KGHDR and CDR2 SFDVKD. As to time point: pre-sensitization, week 0. Specified treatment: therapeutic diphenylcyclopropenone sensitization with weekly scalp DPC. Ahead of applying each patch test, blood was sampled. The sample is drawn from a study of human T cells and chemical hapten exposure. Study details: Patients, mostly women, had alopecia areata, alopecia totalis or alopecia universalis. How much TCR each sample yielded varied, mostly because pooled library volumes differed slightly.

This sample comprised whole blood, obtained in connection with sensitization to the hapten diphenylcyclopropenone (DPC). This TCR derives from a woman between 18 and 30 years old with alopecia areata. Some clones in this sample may be carry-over from other donors' samples. The chain couples TRBV24-1 to TRBJ1-1, with D perhaps matching TRBD1 (5 bases). CDR3 loop: CATSAGQNTEAFF. CDR3 DNA sequence: TGTGCCACCAGCGCCGGACAAAACACTGAAGCTTTCTTT.